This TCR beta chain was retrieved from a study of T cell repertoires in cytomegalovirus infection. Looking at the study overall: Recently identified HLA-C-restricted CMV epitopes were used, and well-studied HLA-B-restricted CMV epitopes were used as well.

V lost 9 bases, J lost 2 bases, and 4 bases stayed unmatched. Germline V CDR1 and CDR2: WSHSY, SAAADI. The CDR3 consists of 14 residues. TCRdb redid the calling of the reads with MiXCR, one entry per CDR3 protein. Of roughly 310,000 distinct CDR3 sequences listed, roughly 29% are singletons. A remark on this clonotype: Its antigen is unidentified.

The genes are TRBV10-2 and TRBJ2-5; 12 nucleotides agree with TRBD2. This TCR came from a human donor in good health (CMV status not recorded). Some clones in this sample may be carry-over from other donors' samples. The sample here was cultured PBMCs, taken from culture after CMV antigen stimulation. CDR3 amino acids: CASRTSGVQETQYF. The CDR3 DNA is TGCGCCAGTCGGACTAGCGGGGTTCAAGAGACCCAGTACTTC.